This TCR beta chain appears in the sequencing data of a study of patients and donors after allogeneic stem cell transplantation. The CDR3 runs to 15 residues. CDR1 is SGHRS and CDR2 is YFSETQ in the germline V gene. V was pared by 2 bases and J by 0 bases, with 9 bases between. TCRdb called the RT-PCR reads again in MiXCR, with one record for every CDR3 protein. The repertoire consists of under 200,000 distinct CDR3 sequences, with 25% to 35% occurring once and the leading ten covering roughly 3.2%. The receptor was isolated from a human donor who was either an allogeneic HSCT recipient or a stem cell or donor lymphocyte infusion donor (not recorded which). It is not recorded whose cells these are; they may come from a transplant donor. Sequenced sample: blood, either unsorted or a sorted T cell fraction (not recorded which). J is TRBJ2-1 and V is TRBV5-1, with D possibly matching TRBD2 (5 bases). CDR3 loop: CASSLAESSYNEQFF. Written as DNA, the CDR3 is TGCGCCAGCAGCTTAGCGGAGAGCTCCTACAATGAGCAGTTCTTC. Using reference TRBV5-1 and TRBJ2-1 for the parts outside the CDR3, the full variable domain is KAGVTQTPRYLIKTRGQQVTLSCSPISGHRSVSWYQQTPGQGLQFLFEYFSETQRNKGNFPGRFSGRQFSNSRSEMNVSTLELGDSALYLCASSLAESSYNEQFFGPGTRLTVL.